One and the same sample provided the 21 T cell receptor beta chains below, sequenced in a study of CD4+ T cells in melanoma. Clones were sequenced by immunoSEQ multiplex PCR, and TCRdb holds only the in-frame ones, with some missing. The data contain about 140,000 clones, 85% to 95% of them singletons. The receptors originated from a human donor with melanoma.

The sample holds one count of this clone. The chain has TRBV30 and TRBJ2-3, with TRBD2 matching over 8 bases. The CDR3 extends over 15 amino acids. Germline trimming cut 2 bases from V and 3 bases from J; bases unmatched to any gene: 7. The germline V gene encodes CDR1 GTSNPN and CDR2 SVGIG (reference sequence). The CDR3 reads CAWSRLSGETDTQYF. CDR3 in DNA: TGTGCCTGGAGTCGCCTTAGCGGGGAGACAGATACGCAGTATTTT.

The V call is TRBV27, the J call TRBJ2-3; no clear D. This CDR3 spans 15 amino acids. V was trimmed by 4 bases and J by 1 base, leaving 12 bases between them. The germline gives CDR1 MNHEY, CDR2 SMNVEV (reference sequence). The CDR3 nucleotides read TGTGCCAGCAGTTCCGGCCCGTCTGGCACAGATACGCAGTATTTT. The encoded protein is CASSSGPSGTDTQYF.

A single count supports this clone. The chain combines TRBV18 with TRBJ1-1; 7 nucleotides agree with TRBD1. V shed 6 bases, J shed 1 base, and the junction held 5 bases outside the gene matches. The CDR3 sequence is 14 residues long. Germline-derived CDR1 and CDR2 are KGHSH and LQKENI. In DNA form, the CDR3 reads TGTGCCAGCTCCCCCCAGGGGGAGAACACTGAAGCTTTCTTT. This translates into CASSPQGENTEAFF.

CDR3 nucleotides: TGTGCCAGCAGCTTCGGGACTAGCGGGGCGAAGCAGTACTTC. This codes for CASSFGTSGAKQYF. The chain uses TRBV5-6 and TRBJ2-7; 13 bases are a match to TRBD2. The CDR3 length is 14 residues. Unmatched junction bases numbered 4, after V lost 2 bases and J lost 8 bases. CDR1 is SGHDT, CDR2 YYEEEE, per germline.

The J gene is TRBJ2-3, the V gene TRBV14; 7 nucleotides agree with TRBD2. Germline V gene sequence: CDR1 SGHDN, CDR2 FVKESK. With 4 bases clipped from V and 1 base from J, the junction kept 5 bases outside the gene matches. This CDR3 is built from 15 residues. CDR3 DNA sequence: TGTGCCAGCAGCCGCCAGCGGGGTGGCACAGATACGCAGTATTTT. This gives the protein CASSRQRGGTDTQYF.

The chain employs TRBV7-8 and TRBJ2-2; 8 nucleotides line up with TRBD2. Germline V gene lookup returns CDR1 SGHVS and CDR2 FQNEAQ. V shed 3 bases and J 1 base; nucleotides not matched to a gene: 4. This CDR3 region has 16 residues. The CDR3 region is CASSFTAGENTGELFF. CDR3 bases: TGTGCCAGCAGCTTCACAGCGGGGGAGAACACCGGGGAGCTGTTTTTT.

The DNA for the CDR3 is TGTGCCTGGAGTGGCTCAGTGACCAAAAACATTCAGTACTTC. Translated: CAWSGSVTKNIQYF. The chain links TRBV30 to TRBJ2-4; no reliable D call. This CDR3 has 14 residues. Trimming pared 1 base from V and 2 bases from J, leaving 9 bases between. CDR1 is GTSNPN, CDR2 SVGIG, per germline (reference sequence). Drawing the rest from reference TRBV30 and TRBJ2-4, the complete variable domain is SQTIHQWPATLVQPVGSPLSLECTVEGTSNPNLYWYRQAAGRGLQLLFYSVGIGQISSEVPQNLSASRPQDRQFILSSKKLLLSDSGFYLCAWSGSVTKNIQYFGAGTRLSVL.

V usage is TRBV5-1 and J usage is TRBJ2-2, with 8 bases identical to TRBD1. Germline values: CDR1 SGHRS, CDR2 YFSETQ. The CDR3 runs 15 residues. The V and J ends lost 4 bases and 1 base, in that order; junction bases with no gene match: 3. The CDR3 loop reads CASSPGTGNTGELFF. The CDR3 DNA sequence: TGCGCCAGCAGCCCGGGGACAGGGAACACCGGGGAGCTGTTTTTT.

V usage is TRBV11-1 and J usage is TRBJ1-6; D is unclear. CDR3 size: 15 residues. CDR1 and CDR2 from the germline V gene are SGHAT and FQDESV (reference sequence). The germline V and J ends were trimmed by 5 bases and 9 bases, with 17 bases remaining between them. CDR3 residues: CASSPRVAGGSPLHF. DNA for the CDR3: TGTGCCAGCAGCCCGAGGGTTGCGGGTGGTTCACCCCTCCACTTT.

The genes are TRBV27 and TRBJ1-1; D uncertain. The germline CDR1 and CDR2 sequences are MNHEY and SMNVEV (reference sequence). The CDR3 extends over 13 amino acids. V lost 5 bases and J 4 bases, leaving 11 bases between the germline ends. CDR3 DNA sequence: TGTGCCAGCAGTCGGCCCCGGGGCACTGAAGCTTTCTTT. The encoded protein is CASSRPRGTEAFF.

The CDR3 sequence is CAWKRTGYTGELFF. CDR3 DNA: TGTGCCTGGAAGAGGACAGGCTACACCGGGGAGCTGTTTTTT. The genes are TRBV30 and TRBJ2-2, with 7 positions matching TRBD1. The V gene end was trimmed by 4 bases and the J gene end by 3 bases; junction bases not matched to a gene: 5. This CDR3 region has 14 residues. Per germline, CDR1 GTSNPN and CDR2 SVGIG (reference sequence).

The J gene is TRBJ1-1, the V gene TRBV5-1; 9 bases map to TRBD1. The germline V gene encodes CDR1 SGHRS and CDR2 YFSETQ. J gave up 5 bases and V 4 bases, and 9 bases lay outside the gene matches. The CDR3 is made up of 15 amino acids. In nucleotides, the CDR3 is TGCGCCAGCAGCCCGCCGGGACAGGGTGGAACTGAAGCTTTCTTT. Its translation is CASSPPGQGGTEAFF.

CDR3: CASTRTVNTEAFF. CDR3 coding DNA: TGTGCCAGCACCCGAACAGTGAACACTGAAGCTTTCTTT. This chain joins TRBV2 and TRBJ1-1, with D uncertain. This CDR3 has 13 residues. V was cut by 7 bases and J by 0 bases, with 9 bases left in between. Per the germline V gene, CDR1 is SNHLY and CDR2 is FYNNEI.

As DNA, the CDR3 is TGTGCCAGCAGCTCTTGGACTAGCGGGGGTGATGAGACCCAGTACTTC. Protein: CASSSWTSGGDETQYF. The V gene is TRBV11-2, the J gene TRBJ2-5; 13 bases are shared with TRBD2. CDR1 and CDR2 from the germline V gene are SGHAT and FQNNGV. The CDR3 runs 16 residues. The ends lost 4 bases at V and 5 bases at J; junction bases unmatched: 7. Variable domain in full (rest from reference TRBV11-2 and TRBJ2-5): EAGVAQSPRYKIIEKRQSVAFWCNPISGHATLYWYQQILGQGPKLLIQFQNNGVVDDSQLPKDRFSAERLKGVDSTLKIQPAKLEDSAVYLCASSSWTSGGDETQYFGPGTRLLVL.

The CDR3 loop is CASSSTSNQPQHF. In DNA, the CDR3 is TGTGCCAGCAGCTCAACGAGCAATCAGCCCCAGCATTTT. The chain carries TRBV5-5 and TRBJ1-5; D gene unclear. The germline V and J ends were trimmed by 3 bases and 1 base, with 5 bases remaining between them. This CDR3 contains 13 residues. CDR1 SGHKS and CDR2 YYEKEE come from the germline V gene (reference sequence).

CDR3 nucleotide sequence: TGTGCCAGCAGAGCACCCGGGCCCTCGGGTTCACCCCTCCACTTT. This sequence encodes CASRAPGPSGSPLHF. The rearrangement links TRBV7-9 to TRBJ1-6, with D unresolved. The CDR3 has 15 amino acids. CDR1 and CDR2 (germline): SEHNR, FQNEAQ (reference sequence). Trimming removed 6 bases from V and 9 bases from J, with 18 bases in between.

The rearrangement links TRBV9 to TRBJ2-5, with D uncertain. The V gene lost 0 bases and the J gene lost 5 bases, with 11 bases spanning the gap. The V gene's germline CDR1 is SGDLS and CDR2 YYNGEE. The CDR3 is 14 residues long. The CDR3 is CASSVEPSTETQYF. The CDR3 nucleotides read TGTGCCAGCAGCGTAGAACCTTCGACGGAGACCCAGTACTTC.

CDR3: CASSSRNNYGYTF. CDR3 bases: TGTGCCAGTAGCTCAAGGAATAACTATGGCTACACCTTC. V gene TRBV19 combines with J gene TRBJ1-2; D not resolved. V was clipped by 6 bases and J by 1 base, with 9 bases between them. CDR3 length equals 13 residues. CDR1 LNHDA and CDR2 SQIVND come from the germline V gene (reference sequence). Full variable domain (remainder filled in from reference TRBV19 and TRBJ1-2): DGGITQSPKYLFRKEGQNVTLSCEQNLNHDAMYWYRQDPGQGLRLIYYSQIVNDFQKGDIAEGYSVSREKKESFPLTVTSAQKNPTAFYLCASSSRNNYGYTFGSGTRLTVV.

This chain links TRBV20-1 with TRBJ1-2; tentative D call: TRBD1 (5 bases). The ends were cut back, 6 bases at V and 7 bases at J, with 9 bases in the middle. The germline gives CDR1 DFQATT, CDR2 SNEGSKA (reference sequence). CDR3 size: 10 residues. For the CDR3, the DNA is TGCAGTGCCCCCCAGGGTGGCTACACCTTC. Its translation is CSAPQGGYTF.

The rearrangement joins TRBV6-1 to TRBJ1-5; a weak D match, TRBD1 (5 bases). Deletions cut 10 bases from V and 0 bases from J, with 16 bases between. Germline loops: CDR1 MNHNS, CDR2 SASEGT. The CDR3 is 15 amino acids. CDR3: CAIVRDLYSNQPQHF. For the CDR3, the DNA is TGTGCCATCGTCCGGGACCTTTATAGCAATCAGCCCCAGCATTTT.

CDR3 DNA sequence: TGTGCCAGCAGTCCTACTCGCCATCCCTACGAGCAGTACTTC. It is translated as CASSPTRHPYEQYF. The chain employs TRBV27 and TRBJ2-7, with D unclear. Per germline, CDR1 MNHEY and CDR2 SMNVEV (reference sequence). V was cut by 5 bases and J by 2 bases, with 13 bases left in between. The CDR3 totals 14 residues.